This TCR beta chain was sequenced during a study of T cells in Graves' hyperthyroidism and ophthalmopathy. What was amplified from RNA transcripts were TCR beta CDR3 regions. TCR CDR3 regions were first amplified by RT-PCR with HTBI primers. Each CDR3 protein gets one entry after TCRdb re-called the multiplex PCR reads with MiXCR. This table holds 660,000 or so distinct CDR3 sequences, about a fifth found once. V gave up 7 bases and J gave up 8 bases, with 17 bases separating them. Germline lookup yields CDR1 LNHDA and CDR2 SQIVND (reference sequence). The CDR3 extends over 13 amino acids. This receptor was obtained from a man aged 25-45 years with Graves' ophthalmopathy. Material: blood. V usage is TRBV19 and J usage is TRBJ1-1; D is possibly TRBD1 (6 bases). CDR3: CASTHLGQGEAFF. In DNA, the CDR3 is TGTGCCAGTACCCACCTGGGACAAGGGGAAGCTTTCTTT.